This T cell receptor beta chain was sequenced in a study of cytomegalovirus exposure and HLA in healthy donors. At collection, donors were nominally healthy, but unrecorded immune exposures were probable. Both 60 Vbeta primers and 13 Jbeta primers went into the PCR. Generated by immunoSEQ multiplex PCR, the TCRdb table keeps only in-frame clones and is missing some. The sample records around 150,000 clones, roughly 80% being singletons. As concerns this clone: Its antigen is still unknown.

Findings and limits, study-wide: The classifier reportedly diagnosed cytomegalovirus status with high sensitivity and specificity.

The source of this sequence is a middle-aged woman in good health and CMV-seropositive. Sequenced input: PBMCs.

The DNA for the CDR3 is TGTGCCAGCAGCTTCATTGACAGGCCCTATGAAAAACTGTTTTTT. As protein: CASSFIDRPYEKLFF. The chain combines TRBV7-2 with TRBJ1-4, with a tentative D call TRBD1 (6 bases). V was trimmed by 3 bases and J by 6 bases, leaving 14 bases between them. Looked up from germline, CDR1 is SGHTA and CDR2 is FQGNSA. The CDR3 length is 15 residues.